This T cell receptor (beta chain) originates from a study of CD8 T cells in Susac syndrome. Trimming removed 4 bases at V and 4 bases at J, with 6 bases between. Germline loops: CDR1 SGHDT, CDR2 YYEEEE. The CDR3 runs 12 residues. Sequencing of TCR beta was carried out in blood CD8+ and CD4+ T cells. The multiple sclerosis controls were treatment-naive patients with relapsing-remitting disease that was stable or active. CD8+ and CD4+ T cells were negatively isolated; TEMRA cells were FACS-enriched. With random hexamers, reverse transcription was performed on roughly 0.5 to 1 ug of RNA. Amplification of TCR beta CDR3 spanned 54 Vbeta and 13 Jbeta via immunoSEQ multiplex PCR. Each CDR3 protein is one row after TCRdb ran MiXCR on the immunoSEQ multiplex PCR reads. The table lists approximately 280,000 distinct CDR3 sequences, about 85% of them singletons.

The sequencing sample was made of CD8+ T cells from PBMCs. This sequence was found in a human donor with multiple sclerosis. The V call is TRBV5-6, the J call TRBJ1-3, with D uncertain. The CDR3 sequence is CASSMQGNTIYF. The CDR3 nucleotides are TGTGCCAGCAGCATGCAGGGAAACACCATATATTTT. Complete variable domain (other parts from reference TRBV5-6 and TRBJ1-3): DAGVTQSPTHLIKTRGQQVTLRCSPKSGHDTVSWYQQALGQGPQFIFQYYEEEERQRGNFPDRFSGHQFPNYSSELNVNALLLGDSALYLCASSMQGNTIYFGEGSWLTVV.